This paragraph reports one T cell receptor beta chain. Its specificity is unknown. Adult Caucasians living in Nashville, Tennessee made up all of the donors. The authors divided CD4+ cells into CD45RA+ naive and CD45RA-negative memory subsets. These data are taken from a study of shared clonotypes between healthy human individuals. Whole-study findings and limits: Larger estimated richness was generally seen in naive subsets than in memory subsets.

Clones were sequenced by immunoSEQ multiplex PCR, and TCRdb holds only the in-frame ones, with some missing. The data contain around 2.3 million clones, approximately 96% of them seen just once; the ten biggest clones take up roughly 0.13%. Trimming removed 3 bases from V and 11 bases from J; junction bases left unmatched: 12. CDR3 length equals 15 residues. Germline assignment: CDR1 SGDLS and CDR2 YYNGEE. This TCR came from a man between 18 and 35 years old in good health. The genes are TRBV9 and TRBJ2-3; 10 bases are shared with TRBD2. Material for sequencing was naive CD4+ T cells sorted from blood. Subset given: CD45RA+ positively selected. The CDR3 loop reads CASSAGLAIGSGQYF. CDR3 nucleotides: TGTGCCAGCAGCGCGGGACTAGCGATCGGAAGTGGGCAGTATTTT.